These T cell receptor beta chains were read from a single sample in a study of blood T cells in healthy people across ages. TCRdb fed the 5' RACE reads into MiXCR, producing one record per CDR3 protein. The data contain fewer than 900,000 distinct CDR3 sequences, roughly 34% of them singletons. Sequencing used blood. These receptors were taken from a man between 18 and 35 years old in good health. Each CDR3 is given with its conserved first and last residue. The D gene is left open where the match is weak. Some rows have no size entry. The others give once, few or many, or a class for an expanded clone.

>TRBJ1-1|TRBV5-1|15|.|.
CASSLEAGRSTEAFF
TGCGCCAGCAGCTTGGAAGCAGGGCGGTCCACTGAAGCTTTCTTT
>TRBJ2-1|TRBV24-1|15|.|.
CATSDPSGRGDEQFF
TGTGCCACCAGTGATCCTTCCGGCAGGGGAGATGAGCAGTTCTTC
>TRBJ2-2|TRBV5-1|14|.|few
CASSLRTNTGELFF
TGCGCCAGCAGCTTACGGACGAACACCGGGGAGCTGTTTTTT
>TRBJ2-1|TRBV15|14|.|many
CATSRDKGYNEQFF
TGTGCCACCAGCAGAGATAAGGGATACAATGAGCAGTTCTTC
>TRBJ2-3|TRBV6-5|16|.|.
CASSYSAGSSTDTQYF
TGTGCCAGCAGTTACTCGGCGGGTTCTAGCACAGATACGCAGTATTTT
>TRBJ2-1|TRBV29-1|13|TRBD1|many
CSPGDRGHNEQFF
TGCAGCCCCGGGGACAGGGGGCACAATGAGCAGTTCTTC
>TRBJ2-5|TRBV7-2|13|.|many
CASSVRVQETQYF
TGTGCCAGCAGCGTAAGGGTCCAAGAGACCCAGTACTTC
>TRBJ2-7|TRBV5-6|15|TRBD1|few
CASSFGSGQGYEQYF
TGTGCCAGCAGCTTCGGGAGTGGACAGGGCTACGAGCAGTACTTC
>TRBJ1-1|TRBV12-3/TRBV12-4|15|TRBD1|.
CASSLLQGVNTKAFF
TGTGCCAGCAGTCTCCTACAGGGGGTGAACACTAAAGCTTTCTTT
>TRBJ2-1|TRBV20-1|16|.|.
CSVRVRGSRLYNEQFF
TGCAGTGTTAGAGTAAGAGGGAGTCGCCTCTACAATGAGCAGTTCTTC
>TRBJ2-5|TRBV14|15|.|few
CASSQDGAGKETQYF
TGTGCCAGCAGCCAAGATGGGGCAGGGAAAGAGACCCAGTACTTC
>TRBJ1-1|TRBV6-2/TRBV6-3|19|.|.
CASSFKFPTTDRKNTEAFF
TGTGCCAGCAGTTTCAAATTCCCCACCACGGACAGAAAGAACACTGAAGCTTTCTTT
>TRBJ1-4|TRBV10-3|15|.|.
CAISDPGAANEKLFF
TGTGCCATCAGTGACCCCGGGGCGGCCAATGAAAAACTGTTTTTT
>TRBJ2-5|TRBV28|14|.|.
CASSPIDTQETQYF
TGTGCCAGCAGTCCTATAGACACCCAAGAGACCCAGTACTTC
>TRBJ2-3|TRBV9|15|.|.
CASSVAPLASDTQYF
TGTGCCAGCAGCGTAGCCCCCTTAGCGAGCGATACGCAGTATTTT
>TRBJ2-4|TRBV20-1|14|.|.
CSAQGFLAKNIQYF
TGCAGTGCCCAGGGGTTCCTAGCCAAAAACATTCAGTACTTC
>TRBJ2-7|TRBV4-2|16|.|few
CASSQEAPGSPYEQYF
TGTGCCAGCAGCCAAGAGGCGCCGGGGTCCCCCTACGAGCAGTACTTC
>TRBJ2-1|TRBV6-5|14|TRBD2|many
CASSYVAGGNEQFF
TGTGCCAGCAGTTATGTAGCGGGGGGCAATGAGCAGTTCTTC
>TRBJ2-2|TRBV6-1|15|TRBD1|.
CATRQGALRTGELFF
TGTGCCACGAGACAGGGGGCGCTTCGAACCGGGGAGCTGTTTTTT
>TRBJ1-5|TRBV27|13|.|.
CASSLGFGQPQHF
TGTGCCAGCAGCTTGGGGTTTGGACAGCCCCAGCATTTT
>TRBJ2-5|TRBV5-1|14|.|.
CASSNGQNQETQYF
TGCGCCAGCAGCAACGGACAAAACCAAGAGACCCAGTACTTC
>TRBJ2-1|TRBV4-3|18|.|.
CASSHHTTGLPGYNEQFF
TGCGCCAGCAGCCATCACACAACAGGCCTCCCCGGTTACAATGAGCAGTTCTTC
>TRBJ2-3|TRBV7-2|11|.|few
CASSFTGAQYF
TGTGCCAGCAGCTTTACCGGGGCGCAGTATTTT